The clone carrying this T cell receptor (beta chain) was observed a single time. Its antigen is not known. This sample was included in a study of T cell repertoires in cytomegalovirus infection. On the study more broadly: The study used recently identified HLA-C-restricted and well-studied HLA-B-restricted CMV epitopes. Shared public TCR beta signatures pointed to both CMV infection and a matching HLA type.

Broader study findings: Public TCR beta family frequency separated CMV-and-HLA carriers, including in an independent cohort. CMV-specific TCR beta clonotypes restricted by HLA-C were the ones dominating the ex vivo response.

TCRdb analysed the reads with MiXCR anew, one entry per CDR3 protein. The data hold around 750,000 distinct CDR3 sequences, with about 33% observed a single time. The TCR comes from a human donor in good health (CMV status not recorded). Some clones in this sample may be carry-over from other donors' samples. Sample: cultured CD8+ T cells from PBMCs, taken from culture after CMV antigen stimulation.

CDR3 DNA: TGCGCCAGCGGGCCCCGGCGGGGGGCGAATGAGCAGTTCTTC. Amino acid sequence: CASGPRRGANEQFF. The chain carries TRBV4-3 and TRBJ2-1; 8 bases are shared with TRBD2. The CDR3 has 14 amino acids. V lost 8 bases and J lost 7; bases outside the gene matches: 10. Germline CDR1 reads LGHNA; CDR2 reads YSLEER.